This entry describes one T cell receptor beta chain. These data come from a study of blood T cell repertoires in COVID-19. Overall study context: Acute-phase and convalescent COVID-19 samples originated in the United States, Italy and Spain. T cells, B-cell-depleted T cells, or PBMCs supplied cDNA or gDNA.

V was cut by 1 base and J by 2 bases, with 12 bases left in between. In germline, CDR1 is SGHTA, CDR2 FQGNSA. The CDR3 contains 16 residues. Libraries were prepared by immunoSEQ multiplex PCR; TCRdb keeps only in-frame clonotypes and omits some of them. The sample shows about 300,000 clones, more than 80% of them seen only once. V and J are TRBV7-2 and TRBJ1-5; D is perhaps TRBD1 (6 bases). Sample: peripheral blood. The clonotype was recovered from a woman between 50 and 59 years old with COVID-19, enrolled during active disease. DNA for the CDR3: TGTGCCAGCAGCTTAGTGGGGGCCGTGGGCAATCAGCCCCAGCATTTT. It specifies CASSLVGAVGNQPQHF.